What follows describes a single TCR beta chain. MiXCR, run by TCRdb on the 5' RACE reads, gives a single entry per CDR3 protein. The table includes roughly 250,000 distinct CDR3 sequences, over 15% detected once. This sample is part of a study of T-cell memory formation after mild COVID-19. The CDR3 is made up of 13 amino acids. Trimming took 8 bases from V and 0 from J, leaving 10 bases between them. The V gene is TRBV12-3 or TRBV12-4, the J gene TRBJ1-1, with D hard to call. The sample consisted of PBMCs or a T cell subset sorted from them (not recorded which). The source is a man younger than 35 who had mild COVID-19 (a few samples of this study predate the infection). Cell type and time point are not known. CDR3: CASRGEMNTEAFF. The DNA for the CDR3 is TGTGCCAGCCGTGGGGAGATGAACACTGAAGCTTTCTTT.